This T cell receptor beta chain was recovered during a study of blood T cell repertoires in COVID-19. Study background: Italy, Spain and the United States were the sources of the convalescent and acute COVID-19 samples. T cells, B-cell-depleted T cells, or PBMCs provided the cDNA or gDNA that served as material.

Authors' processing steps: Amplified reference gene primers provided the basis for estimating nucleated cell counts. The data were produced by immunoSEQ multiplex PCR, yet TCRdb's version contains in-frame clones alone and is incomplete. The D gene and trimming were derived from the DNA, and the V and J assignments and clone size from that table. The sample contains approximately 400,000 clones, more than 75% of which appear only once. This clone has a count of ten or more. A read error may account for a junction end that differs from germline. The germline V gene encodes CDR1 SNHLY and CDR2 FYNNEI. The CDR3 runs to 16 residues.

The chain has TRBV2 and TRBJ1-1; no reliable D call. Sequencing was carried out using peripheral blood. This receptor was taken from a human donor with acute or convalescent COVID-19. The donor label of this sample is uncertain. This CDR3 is CASSEGLGDKNNEAFF. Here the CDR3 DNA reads TGTGCCAGCAGTGAAGGCCTCGGGGATAAGAACAATGAAGCTTTCTTT.